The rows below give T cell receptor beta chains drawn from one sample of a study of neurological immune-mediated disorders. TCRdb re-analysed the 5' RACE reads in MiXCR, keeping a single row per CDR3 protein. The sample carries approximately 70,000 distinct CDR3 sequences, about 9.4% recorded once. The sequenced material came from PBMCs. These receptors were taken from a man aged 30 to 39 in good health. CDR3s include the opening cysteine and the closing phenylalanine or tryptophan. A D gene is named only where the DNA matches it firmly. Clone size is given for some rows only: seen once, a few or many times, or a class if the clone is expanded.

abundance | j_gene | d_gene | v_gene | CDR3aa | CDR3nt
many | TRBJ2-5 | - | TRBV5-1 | CASRPIGGAKETQYF | TGCGCCAGCCGGCCTATAGGTGGGGCAAAAGAGACCCAGTACTTC
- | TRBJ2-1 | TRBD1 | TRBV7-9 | CASSPSRDRGYNEQFF | TGTGCCAGCAGCCCGTCCCGCGACAGGGGTTACAATGAGCAGTTCTTC
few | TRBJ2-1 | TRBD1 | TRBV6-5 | CASTKQGAVYNEQFF | TGTGCCAGCACAAAACAGGGGGCAGTATACAATGAGCAGTTCTTC
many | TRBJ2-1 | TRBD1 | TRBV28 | CASSDRDSEQFF | TGTGCCAGCAGTGATCGGGACAGTGAGCAGTTCTTC
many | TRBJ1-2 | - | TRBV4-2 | CASSQASGPTNYGYTF | TGTGCCAGCAGCCAAGCATCCGGGCCTACTAACTATGGCTACACCTTC
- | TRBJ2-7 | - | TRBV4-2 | CASSQVTPYYEQYF | TGTGCCAGCAGCCAAGTAACTCCTTACTACGAGCAGTACTTC
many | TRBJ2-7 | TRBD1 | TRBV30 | CAWSDGTGNYEQYF | TGTGCCTGGAGTGACGGGACAGGGAACTACGAGCAGTACTTC
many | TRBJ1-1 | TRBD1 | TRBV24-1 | CATSAGGAEPLNTEAFF | TGTGCCACCAGTGCAGGGGGCGCCGAACCCTTGAACACTGAAGCTTTCTTT
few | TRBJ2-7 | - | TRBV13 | CASSLGRAMSYEQYF | TGTGCCAGCAGTCTTGGACGGGCGATGTCCTACGAGCAGTACTTC
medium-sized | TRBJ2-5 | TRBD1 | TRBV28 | CASSPDRGENQETQYF | TGTGCCAGCAGCCCCGACAGGGGCGAGAACCAAGAGACCCAGTACTTC
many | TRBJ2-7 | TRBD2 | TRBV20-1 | CSARDLLAGPYEQYF | TGCAGTGCTAGAGATTTACTAGCGGGACCCTACGAGCAGTACTTC
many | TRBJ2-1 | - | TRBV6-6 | CASNQGLAGNEQFF | TGTGCCAGCAACCAAGGGCTAGCCGGCAATGAGCAGTTCTTC
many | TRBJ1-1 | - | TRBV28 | CASRVYSAEAFF | TGTGCCAGCAGGGTGTATAGCGCTGAAGCTTTCTTT
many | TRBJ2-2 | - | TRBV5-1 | CASSLDRDTGELFF | TGCGCCAGCAGCTTAGACAGAGACACCGGGGAGCTGTTTTTT
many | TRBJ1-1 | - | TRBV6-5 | CASSYSIGMNTEAFF | TGTGCCAGCAGTTACTCGATTGGGATGAACACTGAAGCTTTCTTT
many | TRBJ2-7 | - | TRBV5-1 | CASSLAPTRAKGTYEQYF | TGCGCCAGCAGCTTGGCCCCCACGAGGGCCAAGGGAACCTACGAGCAGTACTTC
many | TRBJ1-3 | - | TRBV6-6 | CASSYSTDTSRSGNTIYF | TGTGCCAGCAGTTACTCGACGGACACCTCTCGCTCTGGAAACACCATATATTTT
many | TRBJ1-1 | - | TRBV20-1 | CSAWGGNTEAFF | TGCAGTGCATGGGGCGGCAACACTGAAGCTTTCTTT
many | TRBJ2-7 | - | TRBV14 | CASSQEGLRYEQYF | TGTGCCAGCAGCCAAGAGGGACTCCGCTACGAGCAGTACTTC
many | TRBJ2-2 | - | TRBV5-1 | CASSLGLAVAGELFF | TGCGCCAGCAGCTTGGGGCTAGCCGTCGCCGGGGAGCTGTTTTTT
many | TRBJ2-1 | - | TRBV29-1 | CSVEGLGNEQFF | TGCAGCGTTGAAGGACTAGGAAATGAGCAGTTCTTC
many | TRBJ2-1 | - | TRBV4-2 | CASSSSVSNSYNEQFF | TGTGCCAGCAGCTCTAGCGTTTCAAACTCCTACAATGAGCAGTTCTTC
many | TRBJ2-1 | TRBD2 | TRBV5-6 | CASTGLARHEQFF | TGTGCCAGCACCGGACTAGCGAGGCATGAGCAGTTCTTC
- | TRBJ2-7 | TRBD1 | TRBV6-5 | CASRSTGGITYEQYF | TGTGCCAGCAGATCAACAGGGGGCATAACCTACGAGCAGTACTTC
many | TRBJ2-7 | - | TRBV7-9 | CASSLDSLSYEQYF | TGTGCCAGCAGCTTAGACAGCCTTTCCTACGAGCAGTACTTC
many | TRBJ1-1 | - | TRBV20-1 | CSAHSETVTEAFF | TGCAGTGCCCATAGCGAGACAGTTACTGAAGCTTTCTTT
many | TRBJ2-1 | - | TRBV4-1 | CASSLSSHSYNEQFF | TGCGCCAGCAGCCTATCTAGCCACTCCTACAATGAGCAGTTCTTC
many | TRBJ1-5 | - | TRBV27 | CASSLTYNQPQHF | TGTGCCAGCAGCCTGACCTACAATCAGCCCCAGCATTTT
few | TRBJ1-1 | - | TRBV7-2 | CASSLIGTEAFF | TGTGCCAGCAGCTTAATTGGCACTGAAGCTTTCTTT
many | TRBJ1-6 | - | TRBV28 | CASSFLPGLKNSPLHF | TGTGCCAGCAGTTTCCTCCCGGGACTGAAAAATTCACCCCTCCACTTT
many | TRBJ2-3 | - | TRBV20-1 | CSATAGYRRMNIDEYF | TGCAGTGCTACCGCGGGATACCGGCGTATGAATATAGATGAGTATTTT
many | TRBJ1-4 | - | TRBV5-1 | CASSRAGATNEKLFF | TGCGCCAGCAGTCGGGCCGGGGCAACTAATGAAAAACTGTTTTTT
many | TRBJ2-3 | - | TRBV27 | CASSPGEASDTQYF | TGTGCCAGCAGTCCCGGGGAGGCGTCAGATACGCAGTATTTT
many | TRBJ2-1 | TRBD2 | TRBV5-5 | CASSRGVTSGWGNEQFF | TGTGCCAGCAGCAGGGGGGTGACTAGCGGGTGGGGGAATGAGCAGTTCTTC
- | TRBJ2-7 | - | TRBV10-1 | CASSESRVLGGYEKYF | TGCGCCAGCAGTGAGTCGCGGGTCCTGGGGGGATACGAGAAGTACTTC
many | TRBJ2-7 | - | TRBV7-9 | CASSLALGQTYEQYF | TGTGCCAGCAGCTTAGCTTTGGGACAAACTTACGAGCAGTACTTC
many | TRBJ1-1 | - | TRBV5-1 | CASSTAVLNTEAFF | TGCGCCAGCAGCACGGCGGTGTTGAACACTGAAGCTTTCTTT
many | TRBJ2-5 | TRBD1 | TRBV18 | CASSPRDRKETQYF | TGTGCCAGCTCACCCCGGGACAGAAAAGAGACCCAGTACTTC
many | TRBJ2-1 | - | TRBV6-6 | CASSYGAGAYNEQFF | TGTGCCAGCAGTTACGGGGCAGGAGCTTACAATGAGCAGTTCTTC
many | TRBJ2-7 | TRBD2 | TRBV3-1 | CASSQVLAGGVDYEQYF | TGTGCCAGCAGCCAAGTGCTAGCGGGAGGAGTGGACTACGAGCAGTACTTC
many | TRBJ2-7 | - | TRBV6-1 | CASSATVETLYEQYF | TGTGCCAGCAGTGCGACAGTGGAGACCCTCTACGAGCAGTACTTC
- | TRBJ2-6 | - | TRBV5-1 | CASSVYLSPGANVLTF | TGCGCCAGCAGCGTCTACCTGTCCCCTGGGGCCAACGTCCTGACTTTC
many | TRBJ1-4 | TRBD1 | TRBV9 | CASSAPGQGDEKLFF | TGTGCCAGCAGCGCCCCGGGACAGGGGGACGAAAAACTGTTTTTT
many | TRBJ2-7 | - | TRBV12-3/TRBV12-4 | CASRQAASYEQYF | TGTGCCAGCAGGCAGGCGGCTTCCTACGAGCAGTACTTC
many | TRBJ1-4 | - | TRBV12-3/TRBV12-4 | CASSWGGAATNEKLFF | TGTGCCAGCAGTTGGGGCGGAGCTGCAACTAATGAAAAACTGTTTTTT
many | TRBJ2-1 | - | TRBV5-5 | CASSLVLAMHNEQFF | TGTGCCAGCAGCTTGGTTCTAGCGATGCACAATGAGCAGTTCTTC
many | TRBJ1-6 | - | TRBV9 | CASSGMVDSPLHF | TGTGCCAGCAGCGGTATGGTAGATTCACCCCTCCACTTT
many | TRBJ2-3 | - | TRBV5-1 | CASSLAMAGDTQYF | TGCGCCAGCAGCTTGGCCATGGCCGGGGATACGCAGTATTTT
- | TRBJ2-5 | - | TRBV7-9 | CASAPGETQYF | TGTGCCAGCGCACCTGGAGAGACCCAGTACTTC
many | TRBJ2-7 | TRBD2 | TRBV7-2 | CASSLARLAGAYYEQYF | TGTGCCAGCAGCTTAGCGCGGCTAGCGGGAGCCTACTACGAGCAGTACTTC